This is a list of T cell receptor beta chains from one sample in a study of blood T cell repertoires in COVID-19. TCRdb keeps only in-frame clones here, not all; method: immunoSEQ multiplex PCR. The table lists more than 200,000 clones, 70% to 85% of them singletons, with roughly 4.9% in the top ten. The sequenced material came from peripheral blood. The source of these receptors is an elderly woman with active or convalescent COVID-19. CDR3s include the opening cysteine and the closing phenylalanine or tryptophan. The order of the fields is clone size, J gene, D gene, V gene, CDR3 protein, CDR3 DNA. The D gene is left open where the match is weak. The size entry is marked missing in some rows and otherwise reads once, few, many or a size class.

size: NA; J: TRBJ2-6; D: NA; V: TRBV5-4; CDR3: CASSAPGAGANVLTF; DNA: TGTGCCAGCAGCGCCCCGGGGGCTGGGGCCAACGTCCTGACTTTC
size: NA; J: TRBJ2-1; D: TRBD2; V: TRBV3-1/TRBV3-2; CDR3: CASRHYSGGNEQFF; DNA: TGTGCCAGCAGACACTATTCGGGGGGGAATGAGCAGTTCTTC
size: NA; J: TRBJ2-3; D: TRBD1; V: TRBV7-9; CDR3: CASSPGQGMEDTQYF; DNA: TGTGCCAGCAGCCCGGGACAGGGAATGGAAGATACGCAGTATTTT
size: NA; J: TRBJ2-2; D: TRBD2; V: TRBV2; CDR3: CASKGLRDTTGELFF; DNA: TGTGCCAGCAAGGGACTACGCGATACCACCGGGGAGCTGTTTTTT
size: NA; J: TRBJ2-6; D: NA; V: TRBV5-5; CDR3: CASSWALTPGANVLTF; DNA: TGTGCCAGCAGCTGGGCTTTGACCCCCGGGGCCAACGTCCTGACTTTC
size: NA; J: TRBJ1-1; D: NA; V: TRBV5-1; CDR3: CASSLESGVTEAFF; DNA: TGCGCCAGCAGCTTGGAGTCAGGGGTAACTGAAGCTTTCTTT
size: NA; J: TRBJ2-5; D: TRBD1; V: TRBV5-6; CDR3: CASSPRPGQGETQYF; DNA: TGTGCCAGCAGCCCCCGACCGGGACAGGGAGAGACCCAGTACTTC
size: NA; J: TRBJ2-7; D: TRBD1; V: TRBV5-1; CDR3: CASSLGQGSYEQYF; DNA: TGCGCCAGCAGCTTGGGACAGGGGTCCTACGAGCAGTACTTC
size: once; J: TRBJ1-6; D: TRBD1; V: TRBV27; CDR3: CATSWTGGDNSPLHF; DNA: TGTGCCACCTCATGGACAGGAGGGGATAATTCACCCCTCCACTTT
size: once; J: TRBJ1-2; D: NA; V: TRBV2; CDR3: CASSEGQGTRRSYGYTF; DNA: TGTGCCAGCAGTGAAGGCCAGGGTACGAGAAGAAGCTATGGCTACACCTTC
size: NA; J: TRBJ2-2; D: NA; V: TRBV11-2; CDR3: CASSLGQTNTGELFF; DNA: TGTGCCAGCAGCTTAGGGCAGACGAACACCGGGGAGCTGTTTTTT
size: NA; J: TRBJ1-3; D: NA; V: TRBV28; CDR3: CASSLPGLGTIYF; DNA: TGTGCCAGCAGTTTGCCAGGGCTTGGCACCATATATTTT
size: NA; J: TRBJ2-3; D: NA; V: TRBV28; CDR3: CASSLTPWGPDTQYF; DNA: TGTGCCAGCAGTTTAACTCCGTGGGGCCCAGATACGCAGTATTTT
size: NA; J: TRBJ1-5; D: NA; V: TRBV10-3; CDR3: CAISESGAGQPQHF; DNA: TGTGCCATCAGTGAGTCGGGGGCCGGTCAGCCCCAGCATTTT
size: NA; J: TRBJ1-1; D: TRBD1; V: TRBV6-6; CDR3: CASSYAGTGGTEAFF; DNA: TGTGCCAGCAGTTACGCCGGGACAGGGGGCACTGAAGCTTTCTTT
size: NA; J: TRBJ2-5; D: TRBD2; V: TRBV10-3; CDR3: CATNLGGAAETQYF; DNA: TGTGCCACAAACCTCGGGGGGGCCGCGGAGACCCAGTACTTC
size: NA; J: TRBJ1-4; D: NA; V: TRBV18; CDR3: CASSPQKGPNEKLFF; DNA: TGTGCCAGCTCACCACAAAAGGGGCCAAATGAAAAACTGTTTTTT
size: NA; J: TRBJ1-1; D: NA; V: TRBV5-1; CDR3: CASSLAGENTEAFF; DNA: TGCGCCAGCAGCTTGGCCGGGGAGAACACTGAAGCTTTCTTT
size: NA; J: TRBJ2-2; D: TRBD1; V: TRBV27; CDR3: CASSLRRTGTGTGELFF; DNA: TGTGCCAGCAGTTTACGACGGACAGGGACGGGCACCGGGGAGCTGTTTTTT
size: few; J: TRBJ1-1; D: TRBD1; V: TRBV19; CDR3: CASSIGDRETEAFF; DNA: TGTGCCAGTAGTATTGGGGACAGGGAAACTGAAGCTTTCTTT
size: once; J: TRBJ1-1; D: TRBD1; V: TRBV18; CDR3: CASSPQGAGTEAFF; DNA: TGTGCCAGCTCACCACAGGGGGCAGGCACTGAAGCTTTCTTT
size: few; J: TRBJ2-1; D: TRBD1; V: TRBV5-4; CDR3: CASSFGQGYGGEQFF; DNA: TGTGCCAGCAGCTTTGGACAGGGGTACGGAGGTGAGCAGTTCTTC
size: NA; J: TRBJ1-2; D: TRBD1; V: TRBV7-8; CDR3: CASSLGGQGTLVYGYTF; DNA: TGTGCCAGCAGCTTAGGGGGACAGGGTACACTCGTCTATGGCTACACCTTC
size: NA; J: TRBJ2-7; D: NA; V: TRBV20-1; CDR3: CSAYERYEQYF; DNA: TGCAGTGCTTATGAGCGGTACGAGCAGTACTTC
size: NA; J: TRBJ1-1; D: NA; V: TRBV12-3/TRBV12-4; CDR3: CASRQGPGEAFF; DNA: TGTGCCAGCAGGCAGGGGCCAGGTGAAGCTTTCTTT
size: NA; J: TRBJ2-2; D: NA; V: TRBV7-9; CDR3: CASSSGQMRTGELFF; DNA: TGTGCCAGCAGCTCCGGACAAATGAGGACCGGGGAGCTGTTTTTT
size: once; J: TRBJ1-5; D: NA; V: TRBV7-9; CDR3: CASSPGGSGHVNRPQHF; DNA: TGTGCCAGCAGCCCCGGGGGGTCCGGACACGTCAATCGGCCCCAGCATTTT
size: NA; J: TRBJ1-6; D: NA; V: TRBV6-5; CDR3: CASCQGISYNSPLHF; DNA: TGTGCCAGTTGCCAGGGAATCTCCTATAATTCACCCCTCCACTTT
size: NA; J: TRBJ2-5; D: TRBD1; V: TRBV3-1/TRBV3-2; CDR3: CASSSRTGQETQYF; DNA: TGTGCCAGCAGCTCCCGGACAGGGCAAGAGACCCAGTACTTC
size: NA; J: TRBJ2-1; D: TRBD1; V: TRBV28; CDR3: CASALGGGQGFDEQFF; DNA: TGTGCCAGCGCCTTGGGTGGGGGACAGGGTTTCGATGAGCAGTTCTTC